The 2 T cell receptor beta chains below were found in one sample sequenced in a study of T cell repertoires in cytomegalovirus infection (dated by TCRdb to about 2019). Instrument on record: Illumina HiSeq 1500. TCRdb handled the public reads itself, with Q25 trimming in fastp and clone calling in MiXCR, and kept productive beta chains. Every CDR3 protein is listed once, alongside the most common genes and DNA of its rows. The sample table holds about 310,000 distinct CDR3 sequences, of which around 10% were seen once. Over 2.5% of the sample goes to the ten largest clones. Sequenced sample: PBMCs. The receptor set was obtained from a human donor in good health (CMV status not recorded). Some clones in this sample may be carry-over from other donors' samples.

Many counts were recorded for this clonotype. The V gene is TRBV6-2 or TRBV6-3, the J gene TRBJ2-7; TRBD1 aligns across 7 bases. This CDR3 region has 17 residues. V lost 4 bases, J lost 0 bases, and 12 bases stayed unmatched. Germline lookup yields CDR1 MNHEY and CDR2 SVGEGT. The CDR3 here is CASSWAPFWDSSYEQYV. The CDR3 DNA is TGTGCCAGCAGTTGGGCCCCCTTTTGGGACAGCTCCTACGAGCAGTACGTC.

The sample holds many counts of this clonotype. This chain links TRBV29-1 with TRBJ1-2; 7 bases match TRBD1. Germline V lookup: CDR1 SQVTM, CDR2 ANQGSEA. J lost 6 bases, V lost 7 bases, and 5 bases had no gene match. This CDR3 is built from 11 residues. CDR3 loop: CSGQGVDGYTF. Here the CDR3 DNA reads TGCAGCGGACAGGGCGTTGATGGCTACACCTTC.